The 17 T cell receptor beta chains in this list originate from one sample, sequenced in a study of shared clonotypes between healthy human individuals. CD8 cells classed as naive were CD45RO-negative and positively selected for CCR7, excluding terminally differentiated effector memory CD45RA+ cells. Repertoires were generated with immunoSEQ multiplex PCR, while TCRdb's copy carries only in-frame clones and drops some. The table shows about 2 million clones, with roughly 95% occurring only once. Specimen: naive CD8+ T cells sorted from blood. Every receptor here comes from a man between 18 and 35 years old in good health.

V usage is TRBV7-9 and J usage is TRBJ2-5; TRBD1 agrees at 11 bases. Per germline, CDR1 SEHNR and CDR2 FQNEAQ (reference sequence). Germline trimming cut 5 bases from V and 1 base from J; bases unmatched to any gene: 6. This CDR3 is built from 16 residues. The CDR3 reads CASSRGQGEIQETQYF. The DNA for the CDR3 is TGTGCCAGCAGCCGGGGACAGGGGGAAATCCAAGAGACCCAGTACTTC. Drawing the rest from reference TRBV7-9 and TRBJ2-5, the complete variable domain is DTGVSQNPRHKITKRGQNVTFRCDPISEHNRLYWYRQTLGQGPEFLTYFQNEAQLEKSRLLSDRFSAERPKGSFSTLEIQRTEQGDSAMYLCASSRGQGEIQETQYFGPGTRLLVL.

The V call is TRBV27, the J call TRBJ1-2; 7 bases align to TRBD1. V trimming: 2 bases; J trimming: 6 bases; junction bases outside the gene matches: 6. The CDR3 is 14 residues long. The germline gives CDR1 MNHEY, CDR2 SMNVEV (reference sequence). The CDR3: CASSLGEGADGYTF. DNA of the CDR3: TGTGCCAGCAGTTTAGGGGAGGGGGCCGATGGCTACACCTTC.

This clone turned up a few times. The sample holds other DNA sequences that translate to the same CDR3. The rearrangement joins TRBV30 to TRBJ1-2; D unclear. Germline CDR1 reads GTSNPN; CDR2 reads SVGIG (reference sequence). This CDR3 comprises 11 residues. The germline V and J ends were trimmed by 5 bases and 6 bases, with 10 bases remaining between them. The CDR3 loop reads CAWSGGDGYTF. In nucleotides, the CDR3 is TGTGCCTGGTCTGGTGGAGATGGCTACACCTTC. The full variable domain, with the rest looked up from reference TRBV30 and TRBJ1-2, is SQTIHQWPATLVQPVGSPLSLECTVEGTSNPNLYWYRQAAGRGLQLLFYSVGIGQISSEVPQNLSASRPQDRQFILSSKKLLLSDSGFYLCAWSGGDGYTFGSGTRLTVV.

The chain uses TRBV4-1 and TRBJ1-2; 7 bases map to TRBD1. The ends lost 0 bases at V and 4 bases at J; junction bases unmatched: 5. The CDR3 runs to 15 residues. Per germline, CDR1 MGHRA and CDR2 YSYEKL. The CDR3 loop reads CASSQEHRGSYGYTF. The CDR3 nucleotides are TGCGCCAGCAGCCAAGAGCACAGGGGCTCCTATGGCTACACCTTC.

In this sample, this clone turned up many times. The rearrangement links TRBV20-1 to TRBJ1-1, with unresolved D. The V end lost 7 bases, the J end lost 5 bases, and 11 bases lay between the germline ends. CDR3 length: 11 residues. CDR1 and CDR2 from the germline V gene are DFQATT and SNEGSKA (reference sequence). The CDR3 protein is CSVLVGTEAFF. DNA for the CDR3: TGCAGTGTCCTTGTGGGTACTGAAGCTTTCTTT.

This clone is a singleton in its sample. The chain employs TRBV7-6 and TRBJ2-1, with D unresolved. The CDR3 consists of 13 residues. The germline gives CDR1 SGHVS, CDR2 FNYEAQ. Trimming shortened V by 1 base and J by 9 bases, and 10 bases separated the two germline ends. CDR3 residues: CASSLGPAGEQFF. CDR3 bases: TGTGCCAGCAGCTTAGGTCCGGCCGGTGAGCAGTTCTTC.

Regarding this clone: This CDR3 is also generated by other DNA sequences in the sample. The CDR3 reads CASSQVTGYYEQYF. The DNA for the CDR3 is TGCGCCAGCAGCCAAGTAACAGGGTACTACGAGCAGTACTTC. The V and J genes are TRBV4-1 and TRBJ2-7, with TRBD1 as a possible D gene (6 bases). Trimming took 1 base from V and 3 from J, leaving 10 bases between them. Germline V CDR1 and CDR2: MGHRA, YSYEKL. The CDR3 is made up of 14 amino acids.

The rearrangement uses TRBV21-1 and TRBJ1-5. TRBV21-1 corresponds to a pseudogene. This CDR3 comprises 15 residues. CDR3 residues: CASSKASRQTQPQHF. The CDR3 nucleotides read TGTGCCAGCAGCAAAGCGTCGAGGCAAACTCAGCCCCAGCATTTT.

This chain uses TRBV5-1 with TRBJ2-5; 12 bases are a match to TRBD2. J gave up 4 bases and V 4 bases, and 17 bases lay outside the gene matches. Germline CDR1 and CDR2: SGHRS and YFSETQ. This CDR3 contains 19 residues. The CDR3 loop reads CASSAYSSGRAEFPETQYF. The CDR3 coding sequence is TGCGCCAGCAGCGCCTACTCTAGCGGGAGGGCCGAGTTTCCAGAGACCCAGTACTTC.

The chain carries TRBV6-1 and TRBJ2-7; 15 nucleotides align to TRBD2. Germline V gene sequence: CDR1 MNHNS, CDR2 SASEGT. The CDR3 runs to 15 residues. The junction had 3 bases not matched to a gene; V was cut back by 6 bases and J by 3 bases. CDR3 protein: CASRGLAGGYYEQYF. CDR3 coding DNA: TGTGCCAGCAGGGGACTAGCGGGGGGATACTACGAGCAGTACTTC.

The chain combines TRBV6-5 with TRBJ2-5; no reliable D call. V was trimmed by 0 bases and J by 5 bases, leaving 10 bases between them. From germline, CDR1 is MNHEY and CDR2 SVGAGI. The CDR3 covers 14 residues. CDR3 DNA sequence: TGTGCCAGCAGTTACTCAGGACGTCCTGAGACCCAGTACTTC. It translates to CASSYSGRPETQYF.

The rearrangement joins TRBV7-3 to TRBJ2-1; D may match TRBD1 or TRBD2 (5 bases each). The V end lost 5 bases, the J end lost 2 bases, and 10 bases lay between the germline ends. The germline gives CDR1 SGHTA, CDR2 FQGTGA. CDR3 length: 14 residues. The CDR3 sequence: CASSPRGPYNEQFF. The CDR3, as DNA: TGTGCCAGCAGCCCTCGGGGACCCTACAATGAGCAGTTCTTC.

V usage is TRBV7-8 and J usage is TRBJ2-1; possibly TRBD1 for D (6 bases). The CDR3 runs 11 residues. V lost 6 bases to trimming and J lost 10 bases, with 10 bases between them. CDR1 and CDR2 from the germline V gene are SGHVS and FQNEAQ. Here the CDR3 DNA reads TGTGCCAGCAGTCGAGGGACAGAGCAGTTCTTC. Protein sequence: CASSRGTEQFF.

The chain links TRBV5-1 to TRBJ1-1, with 9 bases aligning to TRBD1. CDR1 is SGHRS and CDR2 is YFSETQ in the germline V gene. The CDR3 loop spans 14 amino acids. V gave up 4 bases and J gave up 7 bases; unmatched junction bases: 8. Here the CDR3 DNA reads TGCGCCAGCAGCCCAAAACAGGGGGCCGGTGAAGCTTTCTTT. Residues: CASSPKQGAGEAFF.

The chain joins TRBV4-1 to TRBJ2-3, with TRBD2 matching 9 bases. Per the germline V gene, CDR1 is MGHRA and CDR2 is YSYEKL. The CDR3 covers 17 residues. V shed 1 base and J 0 bases; nucleotides not matched to a gene: 5. The DNA for the CDR3 is TGCGCCAGCAGCCAAGGCGCGGGAGGGTATAGCACAGATACGCAGTATTTT. Its translation is CASSQGAGGYSTDTQYF.

This clone was counted a single time. As DNA, the CDR3 is TGTGCCAGCAGCACGGACACCTACGAGCAGTACTTC. As protein: CASSTDTYEQYF. The chain links TRBV7-9 to TRBJ2-7; D might be TRBD1 (5 bases). The CDR3 consists of 12 residues. CDR1 and CDR2 (germline): SEHNR, FQNEAQ (reference sequence). Trimming removed 5 bases at V and 2 bases at J, with 7 bases between.

The chain links TRBV6-1 to TRBJ1-2; maybe TRBD1 (6 bases). Germline V gene sequence: CDR1 MNHNS, CDR2 SASEGT. The V end lost 1 base, the J end lost 1 base, and 7 bases lay between the germline ends. The CDR3 runs 14 residues. In nucleotides, the CDR3 is TGTGCCAGCAGTGAAGTGGACAGTAACTATGGCTACACCTTC. Translation: CASSEVDSNYGYTF.